The present entry profiles one TCR beta chain with its context. The record originates from a study of CD8+ T cells in alopecia areata. Reverse transcription of extracted RNA yielded cDNA, which provided the sequencing template. Repertoires were generated with immunoSEQ multiplex PCR, while TCRdb's copy carries only in-frame clones and drops some. Among about 200,000 clones listed, roughly three fifths were seen once. The germline V and J ends were trimmed by 0 bases and 6 bases, with 12 bases remaining between them. This CDR3 spans 14 amino acids. CDR1 is ENHRY, CDR2 SYGVKD, per germline. The sequencing sample was made of CD8+ T cells sorted from blood. The V and J genes are TRBV10-3 and TRBJ2-7; D may correspond to TRBD1 or TRBD2 (5 bases each). The sequence derives from a human donor in good health. As DNA, the CDR3 is TGTGCCATCAGTGAGTCCCGGGACCCGCGCGAGCAGTACTTC. It encodes CAISESRDPREQYF.